Following are 7 T cell receptor beta chains from one sample sequenced in a study of T cells after yellow fever vaccination. From the 5' RACE reads, TCRdb called clonotypes with MiXCR, one entry per CDR3 protein. The sample lists 60,000 to 85,000 distinct CDR3 sequences, roughly 6.9% occurring once. Sequenced here: CD8+ T cells sorted from PBMCs, sampled 5 to 6 days after the first yellow fever vaccination. The receptors originated from a young man who received the YFV17D yellow fever vaccine.

The rearrangement joins TRBV24-1 to TRBJ1-2; a weak D match, TRBD1 (6 bases). Trimming removed 4 bases from V and 8 bases from J, with 16 bases in between. Germline V CDR1 and CDR2: KGHDR, SFDVKD. The length of the CDR3 is 14 residues. CDR3 bases: TGTGCCACCAGTGACTCGGACAGCCCTGGAGGCTACACCTTC. Its translation is CATSDSDSPGGYTF.

This clonotype occurred a few times. This chain uses TRBV29-1 with TRBJ2-1; 9 bases line up with TRBD1. The junction had 10 bases not matched to a gene; V was cut back by 1 base and J by 0 bases. The CDR3 runs to 18 residues. The germline V gene has CDR1 SQVTM and CDR2 ANQGSEA. The CDR3 region has the DNA TGCAGCGTTGAAGGACAGGGGGGTTTAGGGTTCTCCTACAATGAGCAGTTCTTC. Its protein product is CSVEGQGGLGFSYNEQFF.

The gene calls are TRBV11-2 and TRBJ2-1; D possibly corresponds to TRBD1 (6 bases). Per the germline V gene, CDR1 is SGHAT and CDR2 is FQNNGV. CDR3 length equals 12 residues. Deletions cut 0 bases from V and 16 bases from J, with 13 bases between. CDR3 nucleotide sequence: TGTGCCAGCAGCTTAGACTCTACAGGGCGATTCTTC. Translating it yields CASSLDSTGRFF.

In this sample, this clonotype turned up a few times. V gene TRBV6-1 combines with J gene TRBJ2-7; TRBD1 or TRBD2 may be the D gene (5 bases each). Per the germline V gene, CDR1 is MNHNS and CDR2 is SASEGT. V gave up 6 bases and J gave up 9 bases, with 21 bases separating them. The CDR3 runs 14 residues. The CDR3 region has the DNA TGTGCCAGCAGGCAGTACCAAGGGGCAAGCGGGCAGTACGTC. Translating gives CASRQYQGASGQYV.

The genes are TRBV20-1 and TRBJ1-4; D is ambiguous. Germline CDR1 is DFQATT and CDR2 is SNEGSKA (reference sequence). The CDR3 is made up of 14 amino acids. V dropped 3 bases and J dropped 3 bases, with 11 bases sitting between them. CDR3 sequence: CSASSVFANEKLFF. The DNA of the CDR3 is TGCAGTGCTAGTAGCGTATTTGCTAATGAAAAACTGTTTTTT.

For this clonotype: At one end, the junction sequence differs from germline, possibly due to a read error. The chain joins TRBV3-1 to TRBJ2-1; D is perhaps TRBD2 (7 bases). The CDR3 is made up of 16 amino acids. Germline CDR1 LGHDT, CDR2 YNNKEL (reference sequence). DNA of the CDR3: TGTGTCAGCAGCCAAGATCGAGGGGGGGCCTACAATGAGCAGTTCTTC. This gives the protein CVSSQDRGGAYNEQFF.

This clonotype was counted ten times or more. This chain joins TRBV20-1 and TRBJ2-1; 8 nucleotides line up with TRBD1. The germline V gene has CDR1 DFQATT and CDR2 SNEGSKA (reference sequence). The ends lost 2 bases at V and 4 bases at J; junction bases unmatched: 7. This CDR3 region has 15 residues. The CDR3 region has the DNA TGCAGTGCTAGATCACCGGGACAGGCATACAATGAGCAGTTCTTC. Amino acids: CSARSPGQAYNEQFF.